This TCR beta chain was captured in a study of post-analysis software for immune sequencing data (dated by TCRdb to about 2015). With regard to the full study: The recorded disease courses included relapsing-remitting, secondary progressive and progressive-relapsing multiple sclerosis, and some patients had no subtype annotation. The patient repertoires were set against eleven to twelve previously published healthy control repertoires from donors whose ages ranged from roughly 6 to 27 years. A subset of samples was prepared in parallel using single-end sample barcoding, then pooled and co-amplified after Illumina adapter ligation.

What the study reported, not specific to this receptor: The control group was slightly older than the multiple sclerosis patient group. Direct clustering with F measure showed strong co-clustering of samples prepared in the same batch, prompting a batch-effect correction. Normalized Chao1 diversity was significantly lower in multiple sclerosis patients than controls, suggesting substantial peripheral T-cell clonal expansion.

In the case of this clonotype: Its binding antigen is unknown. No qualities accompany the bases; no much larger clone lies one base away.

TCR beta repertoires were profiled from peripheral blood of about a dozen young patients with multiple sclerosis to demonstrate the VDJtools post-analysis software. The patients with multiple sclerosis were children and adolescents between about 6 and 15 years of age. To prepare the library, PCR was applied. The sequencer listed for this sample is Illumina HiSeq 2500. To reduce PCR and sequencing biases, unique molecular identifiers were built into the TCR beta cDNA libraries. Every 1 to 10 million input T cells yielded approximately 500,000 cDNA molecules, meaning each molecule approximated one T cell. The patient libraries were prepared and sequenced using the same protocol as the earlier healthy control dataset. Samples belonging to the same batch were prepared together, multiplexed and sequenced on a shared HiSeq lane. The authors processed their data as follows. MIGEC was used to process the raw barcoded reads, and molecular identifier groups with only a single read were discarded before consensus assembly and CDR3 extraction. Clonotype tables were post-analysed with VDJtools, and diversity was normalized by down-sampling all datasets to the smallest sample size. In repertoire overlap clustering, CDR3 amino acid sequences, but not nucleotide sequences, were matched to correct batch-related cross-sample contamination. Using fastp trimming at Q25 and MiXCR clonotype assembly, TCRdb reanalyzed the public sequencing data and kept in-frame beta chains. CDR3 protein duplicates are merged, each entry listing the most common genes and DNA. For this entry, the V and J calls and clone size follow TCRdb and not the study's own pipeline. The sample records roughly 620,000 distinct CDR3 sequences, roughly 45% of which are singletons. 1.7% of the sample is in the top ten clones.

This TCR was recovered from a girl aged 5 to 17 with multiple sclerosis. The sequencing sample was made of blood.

The CDR3 region reads CASSYSPGRPNTEAFF. The bases read TGTGCCAGCAGTTATTCACCGGGACGGCCGAACACTGAAGCTTTCTTT. The chain couples TRBV6-2 or TRBV6-3 to TRBJ1-1, with a tentative D gene TRBD1 over 5 matching bases. CDR3 length: 16 amino acids, cysteine to phenylalanine. The entry retains the CDR3 DNA only, 48 bases that are in frame from base 1. Per the germline V gene, MNHEY is the CDR1 and SVGEGT is the CDR2. V lost 3 bases and J lost 1 base; the stretch between them is 15 bases long.